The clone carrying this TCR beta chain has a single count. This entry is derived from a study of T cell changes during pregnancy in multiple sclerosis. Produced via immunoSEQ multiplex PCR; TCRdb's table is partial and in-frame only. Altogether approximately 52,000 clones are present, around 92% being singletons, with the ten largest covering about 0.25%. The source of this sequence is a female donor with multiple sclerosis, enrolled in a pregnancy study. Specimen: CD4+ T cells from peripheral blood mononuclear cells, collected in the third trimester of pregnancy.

The CDR3 DNA sequence: TGTGCCAGCAGCTCGTACAGGGGGATTGGGGAAAAACTGTTTTTT. This gives the protein CASSSYRGIGEKLFF. The rearrangement joins TRBV13 to TRBJ1-4; 8 bases are shared with TRBD1. Germline CDR1 is PRHDT and CDR2 is FYEKMQ (reference sequence). The CDR3 is 15 residues long. Trimming at V came to 4 bases and at J to 8 bases, leaving 9 bases not matched to a gene.